Below are 29 T cell receptor beta chains sequenced from a single sample in a study of blood T cell repertoires in COVID-19. Assay used: immunoSEQ multiplex PCR; TCRdb lists only in-frame clones, some missing. In the table there are over 65,000 clones, about nine tenths of which are singletons. The specimen sequenced was peripheral blood. The source is a man aged 25-40 years with acute or convalescent COVID-19.

This clone has only a few counts. This chain connects TRBV7-2 to TRBJ2-3; D is possibly TRBD2 (6 bases). The CDR3 consists of 13 residues. Between the trimmed V and J ends, which lost 0 bases and 7 bases, there was a span of 8 bases. The germline gives CDR1 SGHTA, CDR2 FQGNSA. The CDR3 is CASSLATRYTQYF. CDR3 in DNA: TGTGCCAGCAGCTTAGCGACTAGATATACGCAGTATTTT.

The V and J genes are TRBV29-1 and TRBJ2-3; 7 bases match TRBD2. The length of the CDR3 is 14 residues. V was clipped by 4 bases and J by 4 bases; unmatched bases: 8. Germline CDR1 and CDR2: SQVTM and ANQGSEA. CDR3 sequence reads: CSVGRGLEADTQYF. The CDR3 nucleotides are TGCAGCGTTGGGCGGGGGTTGGAGGCAGATACGCAGTATTTT.

The V call is TRBV4-1, the J call TRBJ2-3; D unclear. The CDR3 is made up of 15 amino acids. CDR1 and CDR2 (germline): MGHRA, YSYEKL. Trimming left V 2 bases short and J 0 bases short, with 9 bases between. The chain's CDR3 is CASSQSDTSTDTQYF. As DNA, the CDR3 is TGCGCCAGCAGCCAAAGCGATACTAGCACAGATACGCAGTATTTT.

In its sample, this clone was seen a few times. This rearrangement joins TRBV9 to TRBJ2-2; 10 positions agree with TRBD1. The CDR3 contains 20 residues. The J segment lost 5 bases and the V segment lost 0 bases, leaving 16 bases of the junction unmatched. Germline V CDR1 and CDR2: SGDLS, YYNGEE. CDR3 DNA sequence: TGTGCCAGCAGCGTAGGGACAGGGGGATCGAAAATGGACGGTACCGGGGAGCTGTTTTTT. The encoded protein is CASSVGTGGSKMDGTGELFF. Full variable domain (rest looked up from reference TRBV9 and TRBJ2-2): DSGVTQTPKHLITATGQRVTLRCSPRSGDLSVYWYQQSLDQGLQFLIQYYNGEERAKGNILERFSAQQFPDLHSELNLSSLELGDSALYFCASSVGTGGSKMDGTGELFFGEGSRLTVL.

The chain joins TRBV9 to TRBJ1-4; TRBD1 aligns across 7 bases. CDR1 is SGDLS and CDR2 is YYNGEE in the germline V gene. J lost 8 bases, V lost 4 bases, and 5 bases had no gene match. The CDR3 extends over 13 amino acids. Here the CDR3 DNA reads TGTGCCAGCAGCCCAGGGGGAAGCGAAAAACTGTTTTTT. This gives the protein CASSPGGSEKLFF. Combining the CDR3 with reference TRBV9 and TRBJ1-4 gives the whole variable domain DSGVTQTPKHLITATGQRVTLRCSPRSGDLSVYWYQQSLDQGLQFLIQYYNGEERAKGNILERFSAQQFPDLHSELNLSSLELGDSALYFCASSPGGSEKLFFGSGTQLSVL.

J is TRBJ2-1 and V is TRBV3-1 (or the pseudogene TRBV3-2), with 10 bases lining up with TRBD2. Unmatched junction bases numbered 4, after V lost 2 bases and J lost 6 bases. Per the germline V gene, CDR1 is LGHDT and CDR2 is YNNKEL (reference sequence). The CDR3 is 15 amino acids. The CDR3 nucleotides are TGTGCCAGCAGCCAACCAACTAGCGGGACCAATGAGCAGTTCTTC. It is translated as CASSQPTSGTNEQFF.

As concerns this clone: Compared with germline, one end of the junction differs, possibly owing to a read error. The V and J genes are TRBV2 and TRBJ2-3; 10 bases map to TRBD2. In germline, CDR1 is SNHLY, CDR2 FYNNEI. This CDR3 has 14 residues. Here the CDR3 DNA reads TGTGCCAGCAGTACTAGCGGGAACACAAATACGCAGTATTTT. Its protein product is CASSTSGNTNTQYF. Filled out from reference TRBV2 and TRBJ2-3, the complete variable domain reads EPEVTQTPSHQVTQMGQEVILRCVPISNHLYFYWYRQILGQKVEFLVSFYNNEISEKSEIFDDQFSVERPDGSNFTLKIRSTKLEDSAMYFCASSTSGNTNTQYFGPGTRLTVL.

The chain couples TRBV2 to TRBJ1-3; TRBD1 might be the D (5 bases). The CDR3 runs 12 residues. Trimming left V 1 base short and J 8 bases short, with 6 bases between. Germline V lookup: CDR1 SNHLY, CDR2 FYNNEI. The DNA of the CDR3 is TGTGCCAGCAGTGAAGAGGGGTACACCATATATTTT. Its protein product is CASSEEGYTIYF. The entire variable domain, with the rest obtained from reference TRBV2 and TRBJ1-3, is as follows: EPEVTQTPSHQVTQMGQEVILRCVPISNHLYFYWYRQILGQKVEFLVSFYNNEISEKSEIFDDQFSVERPDGSNFTLKIRSTKLEDSAMYFCASSEEGYTIYFGEGSWLTVV.

V is TRBV3-1 (or the pseudogene TRBV3-2) and J is TRBJ2-1; 13 bases agree with TRBD2. Germline loops: CDR1 LGHDT, CDR2 YNNKEL (reference sequence). Germline trimming cut 4 bases from V and 6 bases from J; bases unmatched to any gene: 6. The CDR3 contains 16 residues. The CDR3 spells CASSRTGTSGTNEQFF. The CDR3 DNA reads TGTGCCAGCAGCCGAACCGGGACTAGCGGGACCAATGAGCAGTTCTTC.

The rearrangement joins TRBV6-1 to TRBJ2-7; D is uncertain. The CDR3 consists of 13 residues. Germline V CDR1 and CDR2: MNHNS, SASEGT. V lost 5 bases and J lost 1, with 9 bases in between. The CDR3 spells CASSRRGSYEQYF. CDR3 sequence (DNA): TGTGCCAGCAGTCGTAGAGGATCCTACGAGCAGTACTTC.

The chain has TRBV30 and TRBJ2-7; 9 bases agree with TRBD1. Per the germline V gene, CDR1 is GTSNPN and CDR2 is SVGIG (reference sequence). The J segment lost 2 bases and the V segment lost 5 bases, leaving 7 bases of the junction unmatched. The CDR3 runs to 14 residues. The CDR3 coding sequence is TGTGCCTGGCAGGGACAGGGTGAAACCTACGAGCAGTACTTC. Translated: CAWQGQGETYEQYF.

The chain joins TRBV12-5 to TRBJ2-1; 9 nucleotides line up with TRBD2. This CDR3 contains 17 residues. Trimming removed 0 bases from V and 5 bases from J; junction bases left unmatched: 8. Germline CDR1 and CDR2: LGHNT and FRNRAP. The DNA for the CDR3 is TGTGCTAGTGGTTTGGTACTGGGTAGCGGGGGAAACAATGAGCAGTTCTTC. This translates into CASGLVLGSGGNNEQFF. The full variable domain, rest sourced from reference TRBV12-5 and TRBJ2-1, is DARVTQTPRHKVTEMGQEVTMRCQPILGHNTVFWYRQTMMQGLELLAYFRNRAPLDDSGMPKDRFSAEMPDATLATLKIQPSEPRDSAVYFCASGLVLGSGGNNEQFFGPGTRLTVL.

The chain uses TRBV10-2 and TRBJ1-1, with unresolved D. Germline CDR1 reads WSHSY; CDR2 reads SAAADI. The CDR3 consists of 13 residues. Trimming cost V 4 bases and J 4 bases, with 10 bases left between them. This CDR3 is CASSGQEITEAFF. Here the CDR3 DNA reads TGCGCCAGCAGTGGACAAGAAATCACTGAAGCTTTCTTT.

The chain couples TRBV7-9 to TRBJ1-1, with TRBD1 as a possible D gene (5 bases). Trimming shortened V by 5 bases and J by 0 bases, and 16 bases separated the two germline ends. In germline, CDR1 is SEHNR, CDR2 FQNEAQ (reference sequence). The length of the CDR3 is 16 residues. The CDR3 DNA is TGTGCCAGCAGCAGACAGCTGGGGAACATGAACACTGAAGCTTTCTTT. Its translation: CASSRQLGNMNTEAFF.

This clone has just one count. The rearrangement links TRBV29-1 to TRBJ1-4, with a tentative D call TRBD1 (6 bases). Germline assignment: CDR1 SQVTM and CDR2 ANQGSEA. The CDR3 sequence is 11 residues long. The V end lost 7 bases, the J end lost 7 bases, and 10 bases lay between the germline ends. The CDR3 DNA reads TGCAGCGCTGCGACAGGTGAAAAACTGTTTTTT. This encodes CSAATGEKLFF.

The chain carries TRBV19 and TRBJ2-1; tentative D call: TRBD2 (5 bases). V lost 1 base to trimming and J lost 4 bases, with 8 bases between them. The CDR3 is made up of 14 amino acids. The germline V gene has CDR1 LNHDA and CDR2 SQIVND (reference sequence). CDR3 nucleotide sequence: TGTGCCAGTAGTATAGGCGGGCTTTACAATGAGCAGTTCTTC. The encoded protein is CASSIGGLYNEQFF.

This chain links TRBV6-6 with TRBJ2-2; 8 nucleotides agree with TRBD2. This CDR3 comprises 16 residues. V dropped 2 bases and J dropped 0; count of bases not matched to a gene: 2. Germline CDR1 MNHNY, CDR2 SVGAGI (reference sequence). The chain's CDR3 is CASSYRGRTNTGELFF. CDR3 DNA: TGTGCCAGCAGTTACCGCGGGAGGACGAACACCGGGGAGCTGTTTTTT.

The rearrangement joins TRBV19 to TRBJ1-1; 10 bases map to TRBD1. This CDR3 spans 14 amino acids. Germline CDR1 reads LNHDA; CDR2 reads SQIVND (reference sequence). The junction had 6 bases not matched to a gene; V was cut back by 6 bases and J by 5 bases. DNA of the CDR3: TGTGCCAGTAGAAACGACAGGGGGCTTACTGAAGCTTTCTTT. Its protein is CASRNDRGLTEAFF.

This rearrangement joins TRBV5-1 to TRBJ2-2; D is ambiguous. The CDR3 is 13 residues long. Trimming shortened V by 1 base and J by 4 bases, and 5 bases separated the two germline ends. CDR1 and CDR2 from the germline V gene are SGHRS and YFSETQ. The CDR3 protein is CASSLTTTGELFF. The DNA for the CDR3 is TGCGCCAGCAGCTTGACTACCACCGGGGAGCTGTTTTTT.

The chain uses TRBV5-4 and TRBJ2-5; D is possibly TRBD2 (5 bases). Per germline, CDR1 SGHNT and CDR2 YYREEE (reference sequence). The CDR3 loop spans 15 amino acids. Between the trimmed V and J ends, which lost 1 base and 4 bases, there was a span of 14 bases. CDR3 sequence reads: CASSLRQGGGETQYF. The CDR3 DNA sequence: TGTGCCAGCAGCTTGCGTCAAGGCGGAGGAGAGACCCAGTACTTC.

The chain employs TRBV3-1 (or the pseudogene TRBV3-2) and TRBJ1-3; a possible D gene is TRBD1 (6 bases). Between the trimmed V and J ends, which lost 0 bases and 0 bases, there was a span of 12 bases. Germline V gives CDR1 LGHDT, CDR2 YNNKEL (reference sequence). The CDR3 length is 17 residues. Here the CDR3 reads CASSQEGGGASGNTIYF. DNA of the CDR3: TGTGCCAGCAGCCAAGAAGGGGGGGGTGCCTCTGGAAACACCATATATTTT.

The chain couples TRBV5-3 to TRBJ2-2; no definite D call. TRBV5-3 is annotated as an ORF whose role is uncertain. The CDR3 covers 16 residues. With 3 bases removed from V and 2 bases from J, the gap between germline ends came to 14 bases. The CDR3 coding sequence is TGTGCCAGAAGCTCCGCCGCGTCGCTTAACACCGGGGAGCTGTTTTTT. It encodes CARSSAASLNTGELFF.

This chain links TRBV2 with TRBJ2-3; D perhaps matches TRBD2 (5 bases). The germline V gene has CDR1 SNHLY and CDR2 FYNNEI. The CDR3 has 15 residues. The V and J ends lost 6 bases and 0 bases respectively, with 13 bases between them. The CDR3 loop is CASRAGQRSTDTQYF. In nucleotides, the CDR3 is TGTGCCAGCAGGGCGGGCCAACGGAGCACAGATACGCAGTATTTT.

This clone was recorded only once. The CDR3 nucleotides are TGTGCCAGCAGGAAGGGACAGGGACTACCAGATACGCAGTATTTT. It is translated as CASRKGQGLPDTQYF. The chain carries TRBV28 and TRBJ2-3; TRBD1 matches at 9 bases. Germline-derived CDR1 and CDR2 are MDHEN and SYDVKM. The CDR3 is 15 amino acids. Unmatched junction bases numbered 8, after V lost 6 bases and J lost 4 bases. Drawing the rest from reference TRBV28 and TRBJ2-3, the complete variable domain is DVKVTQSSRYLVKRTGEKVFLECVQDMDHENMFWYRQDPGLGLRLIYFSYDVKMKEKGDIPEGYSVSREKKERFSLILESASTNQTSMYLCASRKGQGLPDTQYFGPGTRLTVL.

The J gene is TRBJ1-1, the V gene TRBV7-9, with a tentative D call TRBD1 (6 bases). The CDR3 contains 15 residues. With 6 bases removed from V and 0 bases from J, the gap between germline ends came to 14 bases. CDR1 SEHNR and CDR2 FQNEAQ come from the germline V gene (reference sequence). The CDR3 nucleotides are TGTGCCAGCAGACGTCTGACAGGTCTGAACACTGAAGCTTTCTTT. This translates into CASRRLTGLNTEAFF.

The chain combines TRBV15 with TRBJ2-7; 15 bases line up with TRBD2. This CDR3 is 17 amino acids long. Unmatched junction bases numbered 5, after V lost 0 bases and J lost 5 bases. The germline gives CDR1 LNHNV, CDR2 YYDKDF (reference sequence). The CDR3 coding sequence is TGTGCCACCAGCAGAGATCGGGGACTAGCGGGAGGCCACGAGCAGTACTTC. This gives the protein CATSRDRGLAGGHEQYF. Full variable domain (outside the CDR3, taken from reference TRBV15 and TRBJ2-7): DAMVIQNPRYQVTQFGKPVTLSCSQTLNHNVMYWYQQKSSQAPKLLFHYYDKDFNNEADTPDNFQSRRPNTSFCFLDIRSPGLGDTAMYLCATSRDRGLAGGHEQYFGPGTRLTVT.

The gene calls are TRBV9 and TRBJ2-5; 7 nucleotides match TRBD2. This CDR3 region has 16 residues. The germline V gene has CDR1 SGDLS and CDR2 YYNGEE. J lost 5 bases, V lost 4 bases, and 14 bases had no gene match. The CDR3 reads CASSPLGGGPGETQYF. The CDR3 region has the DNA TGTGCCAGCAGCCCCCTTGGGGGAGGGCCCGGGGAGACCCAGTACTTC.

The V gene is TRBV28, the J gene TRBJ2-3; D is unresolved. Germline V gene data show CDR1 as MDHEN and CDR2 as SYDVKM. Trimming removed 3 bases from V and 3 bases from J, with 13 bases in between. The CDR3 is made up of 15 amino acids. For the CDR3, the DNA is TGTGCCAGCAGTTTCGGAGACCGTAGGACAGATACGCAGTATTTT. Encoded protein: CASSFGDRRTDTQYF.

V and J are TRBV6-5 and TRBJ1-1; D not resolved. CDR1 and CDR2 (germline): MNHEY, SVGAGI. The CDR3 has 13 residues. The V end lost 8 bases, the J end lost 1 base, and 11 bases lay between the germline ends. As DNA, the CDR3 is TGTGCCAGCGGTAACGAGAAGAACACTGAAGCTTTCTTT. Translation gives CASGNEKNTEAFF.